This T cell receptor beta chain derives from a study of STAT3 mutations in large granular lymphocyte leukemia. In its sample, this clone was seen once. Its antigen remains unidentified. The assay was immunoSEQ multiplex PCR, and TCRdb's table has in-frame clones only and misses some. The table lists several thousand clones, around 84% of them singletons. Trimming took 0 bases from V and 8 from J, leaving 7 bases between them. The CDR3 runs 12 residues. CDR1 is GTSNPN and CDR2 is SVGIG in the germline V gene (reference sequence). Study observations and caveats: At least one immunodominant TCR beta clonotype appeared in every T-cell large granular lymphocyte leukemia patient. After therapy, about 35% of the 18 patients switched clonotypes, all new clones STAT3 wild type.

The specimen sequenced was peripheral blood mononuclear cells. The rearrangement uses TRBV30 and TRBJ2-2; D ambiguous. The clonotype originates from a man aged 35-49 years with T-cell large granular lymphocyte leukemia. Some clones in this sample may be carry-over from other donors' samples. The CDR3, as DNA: TGTGCCTGGAGTGTCTGGTCAGGGGAGCTGTTTTTT. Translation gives CAWSVWSGELFF. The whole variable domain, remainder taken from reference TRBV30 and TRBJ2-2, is SQTIHQWPATLVQPVGSPLSLECTVEGTSNPNLYWYRQAAGRGLQLLFYSVGIGQISSEVPQNLSASRPQDRQFILSSKKLLLSDSGFYLCAWSVWSGELFFGEGSRLTVL.